This entry lists 29 T cell receptor beta chains sequenced from one sample in a study of tumor and adjacent non-tumor tissue in lung cancer. A modified ARM-PCR protocol with three rounds of nested PCR amplified TCRbeta. TCRdb used MiXCR to reprocess the multiplex PCR reads, holding one entry per CDR3 protein. The table includes 220,000 or so distinct CDR3 sequences, 60% to 75% detected once. RNA was extracted from bulk tissue without any cell sorting. Material: lung tumor tissue. The receptors come from a man in his 60s with non-small cell lung cancer.

This clonotype was detected ten times or more. The gene calls are TRBV12-3 or TRBV12-4 and TRBJ2-5; no clear D gene. This CDR3 has 14 amino acids. With 2 bases removed from V and 7 bases from J, the gap between germline ends came to 14 bases. The CDR3 DNA reads TGTGCCAGCAGTTTATCCGGAAATTCGGGGACCCAGTACTTC. It yields the protein CASSLSGNSGTQYF.

With respect to this clonotype: A clone one base away is much larger, so this may be a read error. J is TRBJ2-3 and V is TRBV11-2; TRBD2 matches at 14 bases. CDR1 and CDR2 from the germline V gene are SGHAT and FQNNGV. The CDR3 loop spans 16 amino acids. The CDR3 sequence: CASSRTSGGYTDMQYF. The CDR3 DNA reads as TGTGCCAGCAGCCGGACTAGCGGGGGGTACACAGATATGCAGTATTTT.

This clonotype was recorded a few times. This may stem from a read error, because a much larger clone lies one nucleotide away. The V call is TRBV7-9, the J call TRBJ2-3, with 9 nucleotides matching TRBD2. Germline CDR1 SEHNR, CDR2 FQNEAQ (reference sequence). CDR3 length: 16 amino acids. J was trimmed by 7 bases and V by 5 bases; bases with no gene match: 13. In nucleotides, the CDR3 is TGTGCCAGCAGCACCCCCTTTAGCGGGAGAGCAAATACGCAGTATTTT. Translating it yields CASSTPFSGRANTQYF.

The chain employs TRBV20-1 and TRBJ1-1; D ambiguous. The V and J ends lost 8 bases and 7 bases respectively, with 23 bases between them. The germline V gene has CDR1 DFQATT and CDR2 SNEGSKA (reference sequence). This CDR3 has 14 residues. DNA of the CDR3: TGCAGTACTACAAGAGCTAGGGTTCTGATTGAAGCTTTCTTT. Encoded protein: CSTTRARVLIEAFF.

The chain combines TRBV5-4 with TRBJ2-2, with 13 nucleotides matching TRBD2. Germline V gene data show CDR1 as SGHNT and CDR2 as YYREEE (reference sequence). The length of the CDR3 is 18 residues. CDR3 DNA: TGTGCTAACACCTTCGCAACTAGCGGGAGGGTGGACACCGGGGAGCTGTTTTTT. Protein sequence: CANTFATSGRVDTGELFF. Together with reference TRBV5-4 and TRBJ2-2, the CDR3 gives the full variable domain: ETGVTQSPTHLIKTRGQQVTLRCSSQSGHNTVSWYQQALGQGPQFIFQYYREEENGRGNFPPRFSGLQFPNYSSELNVNALELDDSALYLCANTFATSGRVDTGELFFGEGSRLTVL.

Worth noting for this clonotype: With a much larger clone just one base away, this may be a read error. The chain recombines TRBV6-1 with TRBJ2-1; TRBD2 agrees at 8 bases. Germline-derived CDR1 and CDR2 are MNHNS and SASEGT. The CDR3 consists of 14 residues. This chain's CDR3 is CTSSEVAGYNEQFF. The CDR3 bases are TGTACCAGCAGTGAGGTAGCGGGGTACAATGAGCAGTTCTTC.

With regard to this clonotype: A much larger clonotype is one base distant, so this may be a read error. The genes are TRBV29-1 and TRBJ1-3, with D possibly being TRBD1 (5 bases). This CDR3 has 13 residues. Germline lookup yields CDR1 SQVTM and CDR2 ANQGSEA. In DNA form, the CDR3 reads TGCAGCGTTACCGTGGCAGGGAGAAACACCATGTATTTT. The encoded protein is CSVTVAGRNTMYF.

The J gene is TRBJ2-2, the V gene TRBV7-8, with D hard to call. Trimming took 2 bases from V and 5 from J, leaving 3 bases between them. Germline V lookup: CDR1 SGHVS, CDR2 FQNEAQ. CDR3 length: 12 residues. The CDR3 nucleotides are TGTGCCAGCAGCTTACAAACCGGGGAGCTGTTTTTT. Its translation: CASSLQTGELFF.

Of note for this clonotype: One junction end does not reproduce the germline sequence, and a read error may be involved. This sequence joins TRBV11-2 and TRBJ2-2, with D uncertain. This CDR3 spans 12 amino acids. CDR1 is SGHAT, CDR2 FQNNGV, per germline. CDR3 DNA: TGTGCCCGCAGCCCTCAGAACTGGGAGCTGTTTTTT. This translates into CARSPQNWELFF.

This chain connects TRBV5-1 to TRBJ2-7, with 8 bases matching TRBD1. V trimming: 4 bases; J trimming: 3 bases; junction bases outside the gene matches: 9. Germline-derived CDR1 and CDR2 are SGHRS and YFSETQ. The CDR3 totals 15 residues. This chain's CDR3 is CASSVDSGGLYEQYF. The CDR3 nucleotides are TGCGCCAGCAGCGTGGACTCAGGGGGCCTCTACGAGCAGTACTTC.

A note on this clonotype: An end of the junction differs from the germline gene, which may be a read error. This chain uses TRBV4-1 with TRBJ2-1; D is ambiguous. The CDR3 is 15 amino acids. Per the germline V gene, CDR1 is MGHRA and CDR2 is YSYEKL. This chain's CDR3 is CARSQGVTHNNEQFF. CDR3 sequence (DNA): TGCGCCAGGAGCCAAGGTGTGACGCACAACAATGAGCAGTTCTTC.

This clonotype was detected once. Relative to the germline gene, one junction end is altered; a read error may explain this. The chain has TRBV4-1 and TRBJ1-1; TRBD1 agrees at 8 bases. The CDR3 length is 16 residues. Germline V gives CDR1 MGHRA, CDR2 YSYEKL. This chain's CDR3 is CASNQVLRQGAKGAFF. CDR3 nucleotide sequence: TGCGCCAGCAACCAAGTCCTGAGGCAGGGGGCAAAAGGAGCTTTCTTT.

Regarding this clonotype: The junction departs from germline at one end; a sequencing error may be responsible. The rearrangement uses TRBV12-3 or TRBV12-4 and TRBJ2-3, with D possibly being TRBD2 (5 bases). The CDR3 consists of 13 residues. The CDR3 coding sequence is TGTGTCAGCAGTTCCCATAGCGAAGATACGCAGTATTTT. This codes for CVSSSHSEDTQYF.

For this clonotype: At one end the junction does not follow the germline gene, possibly because of a read error. The chain carries TRBV20-1 and TRBJ2-3; 8 nucleotides match TRBD2. The CDR3 consists of 15 residues. Per germline, CDR1 DFQATT and CDR2 SNEGSKA (reference sequence). This CDR3 is CSASWGSGSTDMQYF. CDR3 in DNA: TGCAGTGCTAGTTGGGGAAGCGGGAGCACAGATATGCAGTATTTT.

V usage is TRBV29-1 and J usage is TRBJ2-1; 8 nucleotides align to TRBD1. The CDR3 has 15 amino acids. From germline, CDR1 is SQVTM and CDR2 ANQGSEA. J was trimmed by 3 bases and V by 6 bases; bases with no gene match: 10. This CDR3 reads CSVRGQGVFYNEQFF. The CDR3 DNA is TGCAGCGTCCGCGGACAGGGTGTGTTCTACAATGAGCAGTTCTTC.

Note on this clonotype: A much larger clonotype is one base distant, so this may be a read error. The V call is TRBV5-8, the J call TRBJ2-3; D possibly corresponds to TRBD2 (5 bases). The V gene lost 0 bases and the J gene lost 8 bases, with 13 bases spanning the gap. The CDR3 consists of 14 residues. Germline CDR1 is SGHTS and CDR2 is YDEGEE. CDR3 region: CASSLVGSLGTQYF. The CDR3 DNA follows: TGTGCCAGCAGCTTGGTGGGGAGTCTAGGTACGCAGTATTTT.

The J gene is TRBJ2-3, the V gene TRBV7-9, with D tentatively TRBD2 (6 bases). CDR3 length equals 16 residues. V was shortened by 8 bases and J by 3 bases, with 21 bases between the two germline ends. Germline-derived CDR1 and CDR2 are SEHNR and FQNEAQ (reference sequence). This chain's CDR3 is CASVPQLGGSTDTQYF. The CDR3 bases are TGTGCCAGCGTTCCCCAGCTGGGAGGCAGTACAGATACGCAGTATTTT.

This clonotype came up many times. The chain uses TRBV5-6 and TRBJ2-7; the D is unclear. The ends were cut back, 0 bases at V and 3 bases at J, with 16 bases in the middle. This CDR3 region has 16 residues. Germline V gene lookup returns CDR1 SGHDT and CDR2 YYEEEE. In DNA, the CDR3 is TGTGCCAGCAGCTTGGCCACCGGCCCATTTAGCTACGAGCAGTACTTC. Encoded protein: CASSLATGPFSYEQYF.

As to this clonotype: A much larger clone differs by one base, so this may be a read error. The V call is TRBV20-1, the J call TRBJ2-3, with TRBD2 identical over 7 bases. The germline V gene has CDR1 DFQATT and CDR2 SNEGSKA (reference sequence). This CDR3 has 15 residues. CDR3 amino acids: CSARDEQRGTDTKYF. The CDR3, as DNA: TGCAGTGCTAGAGATGAGCAGCGGGGCACAGATACGAAGTATTTT.

Details on this clonotype: A much larger clone sits a single nucleotide away, making a read error possible. V and J are TRBV6-5 and TRBJ1-2; D unresolved. Germline V gene lookup returns CDR1 MNHEY and CDR2 SVGAGI. The V end was cut by 3 bases, the J end by 0 bases, with 14 bases between. The CDR3 has 16 residues. CDR3 region: CASSYNSGRTNYGYTF. The CDR3, as DNA: TGTGCCAGCAGTTATAATTCCGGCAGAACTAACTATGGCTACACCTTC.

Of note for this clonotype: Given a much more abundant clone one base away, this may be a read error. The rearrangement joins TRBV4-2 to TRBJ2-3; 8 bases match TRBD2. Germline loops: CDR1 LGHNA, CDR2 YNFKEQ. With V trimmed by 7 bases and J by 3 bases, 12 bases remained unmatched. The CDR3 totals 16 residues. The CDR3 region is CASNPDSGKGTDTQYF. The CDR3 DNA sequence: TGTGCCAGCAACCCGGATAGCGGGAAGGGGACAGATACGCAGTATTTT.

This clonotype was found once. A junction boundary mismatches the germline segment, possibly from a read error. This chain links TRBV6-1 with TRBJ1-1, with no clear D. Germline loops: CDR1 MNHNS, CDR2 SASEGT. The CDR3 sequence is 14 residues long. DNA for the CDR3: TGTGCCAACAGTTTTGGTTTTTCGAACACCGAAGCCTTCTTT. Translating gives CANSFGFSNTEAFF.

This clonotype came up once. A much larger clonotype is one base distant, so this may be a read error. The genes are TRBV4-2 and TRBJ2-1; tentative D call: TRBD2 (5 bases). Germline V gene lookup returns CDR1 LGHNA and CDR2 YNFKEQ. The length of the CDR3 is 12 residues. CDR3 DNA sequence: TGTGCCAGCAGCCAAGATGGGAGTGAGCACTTCTTC. This codes for CASSQDGSEHFF.

The V call is TRBV12-3 or TRBV12-4, the J call TRBJ2-1; D perhaps matches TRBD1 (5 bases). The CDR3 has 17 residues. Between the trimmed V and J ends, which lost 3 bases and 9 bases, there was a span of 24 bases. The CDR3, as DNA: TGTGCCAGCAGTTTTCTGCAGGGCCCTATAGGTGGCCTTGAGCAGTTCTTC. Translating gives CASSFLQGPIGGLEQFF.

This clonotype was counted ten times or more. J is TRBJ1-3 and V is TRBV11-2, with a tentative D call TRBD1 (5 bases). The germline gives CDR1 SGHAT, CDR2 FQNNGV. This CDR3 has 15 amino acids. The V end was cut by 3 bases, the J end by 0 bases, with 9 bases between. The CDR3 nucleotides read TGTGCCAGCAGCTTGACAGTTACCTCTGGAAACACCATATATTTT. Its protein is CASSLTVTSGNTIYF.

This clonotype was seen many times. The chain recombines TRBV4-2 with TRBJ2-1, with 9 nucleotides matching TRBD2. The CDR3 extends over 16 amino acids. The junction had 6 bases not matched to a gene; V was cut back by 0 bases and J by 6 bases. Germline V gene sequence: CDR1 LGHNA, CDR2 YNFKEQ. CDR3 nucleotide sequence: TGTGCCAGCAGCCAAGAAGGCGGGGGGGCCGCCAATGAGCAGTTCTTC. Amino acid sequence: CASSQEGGGAANEQFF.

In its sample, this clonotype was seen once. This rearrangement joins TRBV4-3 to TRBJ1-1; D is possibly TRBD1 (5 bases). The CDR3 length is 17 residues. The ends were cut back, 0 bases at V and 4 bases at J, with 18 bases in the middle. In germline, CDR1 is LGHNA, CDR2 YSLEER. CDR3 in amino acids: CASSQEVPDISGTEAFF. In nucleotides, the CDR3 is TGCGCCAGCAGCCAAGAGGTTCCGGACATTTCGGGCACTGAAGCTTTCTTT.

This clonotype has more than one count but fewer than ten. Its ends do not fully match the called genes, so a read error is possible. The genes are TRBV12-3 or TRBV12-4 and TRBJ2-3; TRBD2 is a possible D gene (5 bases). The CDR3 runs 13 residues. The CDR3 protein is CASSLGKGDMQYF. As DNA, the CDR3 is TGTGCCAGCAGTTTAGGAAAGGGAGATATGCAGTATTTT.

This clonotype was recorded at least ten times. This chain joins TRBV11-1 and TRBJ1-1; no clear D. V lost 1 base to trimming and J lost 4 bases, with 7 bases between them. The CDR3 spans 13 residues. In germline, CDR1 is SGHAT, CDR2 FQDESV (reference sequence). In DNA form, the CDR3 reads TGTGCCAGCAGCTTAGAATGGGCCACTGAAGCTTTCTTT. Translated: CASSLEWATEAFF.